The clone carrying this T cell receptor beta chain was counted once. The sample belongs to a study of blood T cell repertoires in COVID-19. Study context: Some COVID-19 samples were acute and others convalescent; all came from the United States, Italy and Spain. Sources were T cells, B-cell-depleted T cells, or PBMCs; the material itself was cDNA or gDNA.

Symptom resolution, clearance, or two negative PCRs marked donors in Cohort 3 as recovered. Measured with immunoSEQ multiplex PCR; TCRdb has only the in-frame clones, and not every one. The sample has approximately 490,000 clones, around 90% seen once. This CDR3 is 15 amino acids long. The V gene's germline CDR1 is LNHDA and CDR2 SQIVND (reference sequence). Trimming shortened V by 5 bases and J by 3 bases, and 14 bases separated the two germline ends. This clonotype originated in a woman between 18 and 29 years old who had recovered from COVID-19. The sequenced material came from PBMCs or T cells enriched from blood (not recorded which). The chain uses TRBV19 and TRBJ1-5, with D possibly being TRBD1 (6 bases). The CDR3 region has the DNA TGTGCCAGTAGTCCGAGAGCAGGGGTCAATCAGCCCCAGCATTTT. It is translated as CASSPRAGVNQPQHF.